The clone carrying this T cell receptor beta chain was found many times. The antigen remains unidentified. This record comes from a study of T cell repertoires in cytomegalovirus infection. Study-wide background: A matching HLA type, together with CMV infection, was signaled by public TCR beta signatures.

Points from the study as a whole: Using cumulative public TCR beta family frequency, the authors identified those who carried CMV together with the relevant HLA. The ex vivo response showed dominance by HLA-C-restricted CMV-specific TCR beta clonotypes.

Each CDR3 protein gets one entry after TCRdb re-called the reads with MiXCR. Among around 140,000 distinct CDR3 sequences listed, under 8.5% were seen once. The sequence derives from a human donor in good health (CMV status not recorded). Some clones in this sample may be carry-over from other donors' samples. Sequenced material: PBMCs.

CDR3 protein: CASSQGGTGIRNEQFF. Here the CDR3 DNA reads TGTGCCAGCAGCCAAGGGGGGACAGGGATACGTAATGAGCAGTTCTTC. The chain recombines TRBV13 with TRBJ2-1, with 9 nucleotides matching TRBD1. Losses at the gene ends were 5 bases for V and 7 bases for J; bases not matched to a gene: 12. CDR1 and CDR2 (germline): PRHDT, FYEKMQ (reference sequence). The CDR3 is 16 residues long.